Below, 29 T cell receptor beta chains from the same sample are listed, as sequenced in a study of cytotoxic CD8 clonotypes in ibrutinib-treated CLL. TCRdb's table, derived via immunoSEQ multiplex PCR, lists solely in-frame clones and lacks some. The table records some 81,000 clones, about 76% of them present only once. The sequences come from PBMCs, collected after 12 months of ibrutinib treatment. Receptor source: a human donor with chronic lymphocytic leukemia.

This chain joins TRBV4-3 and TRBJ1-2; D is perhaps TRBD1 (5 bases). Germline CDR1 is LGHNA and CDR2 is YSLEER. V lost 0 bases and J 5 bases, leaving 13 bases between the germline ends. This CDR3 region has 15 residues. CDR3 coding DNA: TGCGCCAGCAGCCAAGAGTCGGGGCGCGGGTATGGCTACACCTTC. It translates to CASSQESGRGYGYTF.

V gene TRBV6-5 combines with J gene TRBJ1-1, with TRBD1 identical over 7 bases. This CDR3 has 13 residues. V lost 6 bases to trimming and J lost 0 bases; unmatched junction nucleotides: 1. Germline CDR1 and CDR2: MNHEY and SVGAGI. The CDR3 bases are TGTGCCAGCAGCAGGGGGGTGAACACTGAAGCTTTCTTT. It yields the protein CASSRGVNTEAFF.

The gene calls are TRBV6-6 and TRBJ2-7, with TRBD1 matching 8 bases. The CDR3 has 15 residues. With 2 bases clipped from V and 0 bases from J, the junction kept 3 bases outside the gene matches. Germline CDR1 reads MNHNY; CDR2 reads SVGAGI (reference sequence). The CDR3 DNA reads TGTGCCAGCAGTTACCTGGACAGGGTCTCCTACGAGCAGTACTTC. This sequence encodes CASSYLDRVSYEQYF.

The rearrangement uses TRBV2 and TRBJ1-1, with TRBD1 as a possible D gene (5 bases). V was pared by 3 bases and J by 6 bases, with 11 bases between. There are 13 residues in the CDR3. From germline, CDR1 is SNHLY and CDR2 FYNNEI. CDR3 in DNA: TGTGCCAGCAGTGAGGGGCCTGTCGCTGAAGCTTTCTTT. Protein sequence: CASSEGPVAEAFF.

The chain uses TRBV18 and TRBJ1-1; D is unresolved. V was pared by 0 bases and J by 7 bases, with 15 bases between. This CDR3 is 15 amino acids long. Germline V gives CDR1 KGHSH, CDR2 LQKENI. The CDR3: CASSPPGQGHGEAFF. The CDR3 nucleotides read TGTGCCAGCTCACCACCGGGTCAAGGCCACGGTGAAGCTTTCTTT.

The V and J genes are TRBV18 and TRBJ2-7, with 9 bases lining up with TRBD1. The CDR3 has 15 amino acids. Looked up from germline, CDR1 is KGHSH and CDR2 is LQKENI. V lost 3 bases and J lost 2; bases outside the gene matches: 5. CDR3 bases: TGTGCCAGCTCACCCCGGGACAGGGCGGCCTACGAGCAGTACTTC. This codes for CASSPRDRAAYEQYF.

For the CDR3, the DNA is TGTGCCAGCCAACGGGTGGGGGGTTTATTGAACACTGAAGCTTTCTTT. It translates to CASQRVGGLLNTEAFF. The chain carries TRBV28 and TRBJ1-1; possible D gene TRBD1, 5 bases. Germline V lookup: CDR1 MDHEN, CDR2 SYDVKM. CDR3 size: 16 residues. Trimming left V 8 bases short and J 0 bases short, with 19 bases between.

The chain employs TRBV6-1 and TRBJ2-7; the D is unclear. The CDR3 loop spans 12 amino acids. Per germline, CDR1 MNHNS and CDR2 SASEGT. Trimming removed 3 bases from V and 2 bases from J, with 5 bases in between. CDR3 sequence: CASSDSPYEQYF. In DNA, the CDR3 is TGTGCCAGCAGTGACAGCCCCTACGAGCAGTACTTC.

This clone counts as large. The rearrangement links TRBV4-2 to TRBJ2-1, with D tentatively TRBD2 (6 bases). This CDR3 has 15 residues. Germline loops: CDR1 LGHNA, CDR2 YNFKEQ. With 1 base removed from V and 10 bases from J, the gap between germline ends came to 17 bases. CDR3 region: CASSQAGDPGDEQFF. CDR3 bases: TGTGCCAGCAGCCAAGCCGGGGACCCGGGAGACGAGCAGTTCTTC.

The V and J genes are TRBV9 and TRBJ2-3, with D possibly TRBD2 on 5 matching bases. Deletions cut 0 bases from V and 4 bases from J, with 9 bases between. The V gene's germline CDR1 is SGDLS and CDR2 YYNGEE. The CDR3 covers 14 residues. The DNA for the CDR3 is TGTGCCAGCAGCGTAGGGCTAGCCCCAGATACGCAGTATTTT. As protein: CASSVGLAPDTQYF.

The chain couples TRBV28 to TRBJ1-5; D not certain. CDR1 and CDR2 (germline): MDHEN, SYDVKM. The CDR3 is 12 residues long. The V end lost 11 bases, the J end lost 6 bases, and 14 bases lay between the germline ends. CDR3 loop: CAAERSAQPQHF. The CDR3 DNA reads as TGTGCCGCGGAAAGGTCCGCTCAGCCCCAGCATTTT.

The rearrangement links TRBV20-1 to TRBJ2-5; D might be TRBD2 (5 bases). Trimming left V 6 bases short and J 5 bases short, with 10 bases between. Germline V gene data show CDR1 as DFQATT and CDR2 as SNEGSKA (reference sequence). The CDR3 is 11 amino acids. The CDR3 DNA follows: TGCAGTGCAAAGCCGGGGGAGACCCAGTACTTC. Protein product: CSAKPGETQYF.

The genes are TRBV7-7 and TRBJ2-1; the match to TRBD2 covers 7 bases. From germline, CDR1 is SSHAT and CDR2 FNYEAQ (reference sequence). With V trimmed by 2 bases and J by 10 bases, 11 bases remained unmatched. The CDR3 sequence is 15 residues long. CDR3 DNA sequence: TGTGCCAGCAGCTTAAATCCTAGCGGCCCAGGGGAGCAGTTCTTC. Encoded protein: CASSLNPSGPGEQFF.

The J gene is TRBJ1-4, the V gene TRBV9; tentatively, D is TRBD1 (5 bases). Germline values: CDR1 SGDLS, CDR2 YYNGEE. V lost 3 bases and J 2 bases, leaving 14 bases between the germline ends. This CDR3 has 16 residues. CDR3 nucleotides: TGTGCCAGCAGCGCCCAGTGGGGCCTCACTAATGAAAAACTGTTTTTT. Its translation: CASSAQWGLTNEKLFF.

This clone was seen more than once but under ten times. The chain is built from TRBV18 and TRBJ1-1; TRBD1 agrees at 8 bases. Germline V gene lookup returns CDR1 KGHSH and CDR2 LQKENI. This CDR3 comprises 13 residues. V trimming: 4 bases; J trimming: 4 bases; junction bases outside the gene matches: 2. The CDR3 DNA sequence: TGTGCCAGCTCACAGGGACAGGTCACTGAAGCTTTCTTT. Its protein product is CASSQGQVTEAFF.

The rearrangement links TRBV5-1 to TRBJ1-3; possibly TRBD1 for D (5 bases). Germline lookup yields CDR1 SGHRS and CDR2 YFSETQ. The V end lost 0 bases, the J end lost 3 bases, and 13 bases lay between the germline ends. The CDR3 loop spans 16 amino acids. As DNA, the CDR3 is TGCGCCAGCAGCTTGGCCGGGACCGTACTTGGAAACACCATATATTTT. Translated: CASSLAGTVLGNTIYF.

V gene TRBV7-8 combines with J gene TRBJ2-1; 9 bases match TRBD1. The V gene end was trimmed by 7 bases and the J gene end by 15 bases; junction bases not matched to a gene: 25. Germline CDR1 and CDR2: SGHVS and FQNEAQ. The CDR3 is made up of 17 amino acids. The CDR3 nucleotides are TGTGCCAGCACCACCCGCCTCCCGACGGGGACAGGGTCCGGGGGGTTCTTC. Its protein product is CASTTRLPTGTGSGGFF.

The V gene is TRBV5-1, the J gene TRBJ1-4; D may be TRBD1 (6 bases). Germline lookup yields CDR1 SGHRS and CDR2 YFSETQ. CDR3 size: 14 residues. V lost 3 bases to trimming and J lost 4 bases, with 10 bases between them. The CDR3 reads CASSSGVGNEKLFF. Written as DNA, the CDR3 is TGCGCCAGCAGCTCAGGGGTGGGTAATGAAAAACTGTTTTTT. Variable domain in full (rest from reference TRBV5-1 and TRBJ1-4): KAGVTQTPRYLIKTRGQQVTLSCSPISGHRSVSWYQQTPGQGLQFLFEYFSETQRNKGNFPGRFSGRQFSNSRSEMNVSTLELGDSALYLCASSSGVGNEKLFFGSGTQLSVL.

V usage is TRBV10-3 and J usage is TRBJ1-1, with a tentative D call TRBD1 (5 bases). The ends were cut back, 5 bases at V and 3 bases at J, with 13 bases in the middle. The CDR3 is 14 amino acids. Germline CDR1 ENHRY, CDR2 SYGVKD. The CDR3, as DNA: TGTGCCATCAGTCCGGGCCGAGGGGACACTGAAGCTTTCTTT. This sequence encodes CAISPGRGDTEAFF.

The chain combines TRBV7-2 with TRBJ2-7; TRBD2 matches at 8 bases. Germline assignment: CDR1 SGHTA and CDR2 FQGNSA. The CDR3 runs 14 residues. Trimming removed 6 bases from V and 0 bases from J; junction bases left unmatched: 4. The DNA of the CDR3 is TGTGCCAGCAGTGAGCGGGGGAGCTCCTACGAGCAGTACTTC. Amino acid sequence: CASSERGSSYEQYF. Supplemented by reference TRBV7-2 and TRBJ2-7, the full variable domain reads GAGVSQSPSNKVTEKGKDVELRCDPISGHTALYWYRQSLGQGLEFLIYFQGNSAPDKSGLPSDRFSAERTGGSVSTLTIQRTQQEDSAVYLCASSERGSSYEQYFGPGTRLTVT.

This clone was counted between two and nine times. The rearrangement joins TRBV7-9 to TRBJ2-3; the D call may be TRBD1 or TRBD2 (6 bases each). The germline V gene encodes CDR1 SEHNR and CDR2 FQNEAQ (reference sequence). Trimming pared 5 bases from V and 6 bases from J, leaving 15 bases between. The CDR3 is made up of 14 amino acids. This CDR3 is CASSRGTSVDTQYF. CDR3 DNA: TGTGCCAGCAGCCGGGGGACATCCGTGGATACGCAGTATTTT.

This clone was seen only once. The chain carries TRBV5-1 and TRBJ2-7, with 9 bases identical to TRBD2. Trimming at V came to 4 bases and at J to 0 bases, leaving 8 bases not matched to a gene. The CDR3 has 16 amino acids. In germline, CDR1 is SGHRS, CDR2 YFSETQ. The CDR3 loop is CASSPGPSGNSYEQYF. As DNA, the CDR3 is TGCGCCAGCAGCCCCGGCCCTAGCGGGAACTCCTACGAGCAGTACTTC.

The table lists this clone with a count of one. The J gene is TRBJ2-2, the V gene TRBV5-1; 8 nucleotides line up with TRBD1. This CDR3 has 16 amino acids. Germline CDR1 is SGHRS and CDR2 is YFSETQ. Trimming removed 3 bases from V and 3 bases from J; junction bases left unmatched: 7. In DNA form, the CDR3 reads TGCGCCAGCAGCTCCCGGACAGGGTGGGACACCGGGGAGCTGTTTTTT. It codes for CASSSRTGWDTGELFF.

In this sample, this clone turned up once. V is TRBV30 and J is TRBJ1-1; TRBD1 matches 7 bases. This CDR3 contains 19 residues. Germline trimming cut 2 bases from V and 0 bases from J; bases unmatched to any gene: 18. Per the germline V gene, CDR1 is GTSNPN and CDR2 is SVGIG (reference sequence). The CDR3: CAWSQDRWGRGKMNTEAFF. CDR3 nucleotides: TGTGCCTGGAGTCAGGACAGGTGGGGAAGGGGCAAAATGAACACTGAAGCTTTCTTT.

This clone was recorded many times. J is TRBJ2-6 and V is TRBV4-2; no definite D call. Germline CDR1 reads LGHNA; CDR2 reads YNFKEQ. This CDR3 is built from 17 residues. Trimming took off 1 base at V and 0 bases at J, with 10 bases between the two ends. Here the CDR3 DNA reads TGTGCCAGCAGCCAAGCAATGGGTCTCTCTGGGGCCAACGTCCTGACTTTC. Amino acids: CASSQAMGLSGANVLTF.

This clone was picked up a small number of times. The chain has TRBV15 and TRBJ1-1; the D is unclear. CDR1 is LNHNV, CDR2 YYDKDF, per germline (reference sequence). Trimming stripped 0 bases from V and 5 bases from J, with 4 bases between. This CDR3 contains 12 residues. The CDR3 DNA reads as TGTGCCACCAGCAGAGATACGACTGAAGCTTTCTTT. This codes for CATSRDTTEAFF.

This chain joins TRBV5-1 and TRBJ1-1, with D perhaps TRBD1 (6 bases). V lost 3 bases to trimming and J lost 6 bases, with 24 bases between them. The germline V gene has CDR1 SGHRS and CDR2 YFSETQ. This CDR3 contains 17 residues. This CDR3 is CASSSPHVSGAAAEAFF. The CDR3 nucleotides are TGCGCCAGCAGCTCCCCTCACGTGTCAGGGGCGGCGGCTGAAGCTTTCTTT.

This chain links TRBV9 with TRBJ2-7, with D unresolved. V was clipped by 0 bases and J by 4 bases, with 8 bases between them. This CDR3 region has 13 residues. CDR1 SGDLS and CDR2 YYNGEE come from the germline V gene. The CDR3: CASSVGGWYEQYF. As DNA, the CDR3 is TGTGCCAGCAGCGTAGGGGGTTGGTACGAGCAGTACTTC.

This chain links TRBV5-5 with TRBJ1-2; 9 bases fit TRBD1. This CDR3 has 14 amino acids. Looked up from germline, CDR1 is SGHKS and CDR2 is YYEKEE (reference sequence). J was trimmed by 8 bases and V by 0 bases; bases with no gene match: 5. CDR3 in amino acids: CASSLEGQGLGYTF. DNA of the CDR3: TGTGCCAGCAGCTTGGAGGGACAGGGTTTAGGCTACACCTTC. The whole variable domain, remainder taken from reference TRBV5-5 and TRBJ1-2, is DAGVTQSPTHLIKTRGQQVTLRCSPISGHKSVSWYQQVLGQGPQFIFQYYEKEERGRGNFPDRFSARQFPNYSSELNVNALLLGDSALYLCASSLEGQGLGYTFGSGTRLTVV.